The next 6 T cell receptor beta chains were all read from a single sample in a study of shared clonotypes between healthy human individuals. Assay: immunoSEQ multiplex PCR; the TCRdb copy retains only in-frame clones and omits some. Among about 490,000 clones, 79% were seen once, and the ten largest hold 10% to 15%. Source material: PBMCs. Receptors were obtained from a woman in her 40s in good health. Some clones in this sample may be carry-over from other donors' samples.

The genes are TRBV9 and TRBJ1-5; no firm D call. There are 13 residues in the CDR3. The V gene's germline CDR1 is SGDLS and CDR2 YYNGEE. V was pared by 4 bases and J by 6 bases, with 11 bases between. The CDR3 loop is CASSPAGGQPQHF. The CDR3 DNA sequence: TGTGCCAGCAGCCCAGCAGGAGGTCAGCCCCAGCATTTT. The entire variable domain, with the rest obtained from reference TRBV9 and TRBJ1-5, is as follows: DSGVTQTPKHLITATGQRVTLRCSPRSGDLSVYWYQQSLDQGLQFLIQYYNGEERAKGNILERFSAQQFPDLHSELNLSSLELGDSALYFCASSPAGGQPQHFGDGTRLSIL.

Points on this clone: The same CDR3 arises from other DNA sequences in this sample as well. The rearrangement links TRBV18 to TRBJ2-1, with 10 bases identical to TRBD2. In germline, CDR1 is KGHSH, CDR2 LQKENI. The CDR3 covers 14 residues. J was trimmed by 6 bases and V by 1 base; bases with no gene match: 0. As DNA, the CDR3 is TGTGCCAGCTCACCACAGCGGGAGGGCAATGAGCAGTTCTTC. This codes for CASSPQREGNEQFF.

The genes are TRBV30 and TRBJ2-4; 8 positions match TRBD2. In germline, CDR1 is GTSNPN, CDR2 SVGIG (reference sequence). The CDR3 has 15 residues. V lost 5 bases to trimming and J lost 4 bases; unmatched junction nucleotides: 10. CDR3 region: CAWGEGSGAKNIQYF. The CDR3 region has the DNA TGTGCCTGGGGAGAGGGTAGCGGGGCAAAAAACATTCAGTACTTC.

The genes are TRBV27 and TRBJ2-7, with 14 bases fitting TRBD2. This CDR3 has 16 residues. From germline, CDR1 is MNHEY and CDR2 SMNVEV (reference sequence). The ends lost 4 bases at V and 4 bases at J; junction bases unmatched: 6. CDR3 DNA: TGTGCCAGCAGTTCGGGACTAGCGGGAGCTAAATACGAGCAGTACTTC. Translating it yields CASSSGLAGAKYEQYF.

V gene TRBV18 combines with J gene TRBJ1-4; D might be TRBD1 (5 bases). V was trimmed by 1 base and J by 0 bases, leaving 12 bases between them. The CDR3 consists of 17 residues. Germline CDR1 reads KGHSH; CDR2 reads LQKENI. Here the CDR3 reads CASSPLGTAATNEKLFF. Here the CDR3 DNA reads TGTGCCAGCTCACCACTCGGGACGGCTGCAACTAATGAAAAACTGTTTTTT.

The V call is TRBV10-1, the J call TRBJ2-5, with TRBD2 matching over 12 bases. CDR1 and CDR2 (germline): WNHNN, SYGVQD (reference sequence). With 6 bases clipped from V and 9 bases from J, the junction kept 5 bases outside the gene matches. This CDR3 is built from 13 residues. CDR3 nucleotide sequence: TGCGCCAGCAGCATGACTAGCGGGAGTTCCCAGTACTTC. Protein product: CASSMTSGSSQYF.